Below, 24 T cell receptor beta chains from the same sample are listed, as sequenced in a study of blood T cells in healthy people across ages. Combining a sample-barcoded 5' primer with a J-beta primer mix, a second PCR ran for 7 to 11 cycles. TCRdb redid the calling of the 5' RACE reads with MiXCR, one entry per CDR3 protein. The sample carries 1.5 million to 2 million distinct CDR3 sequences, about 49% recorded once. Specimen: blood. The receptors here all came from a woman aged 40 to 50 in good health.

The rearrangement links TRBV4-3 to TRBJ1-4; no firm D call. CDR1 LGHNA and CDR2 YSLEER come from the germline V gene. The ends were cut back, 1 base at V and 8 bases at J, with 14 bases in the middle. The CDR3 is 15 amino acids. Here the CDR3 reads CASSQVKGMREKLFF. CDR3 nucleotide sequence: TGCGCCAGCAGCCAAGTTAAGGGAATGCGCGAAAAACTGTTTTTT.

This chain uses TRBV10-3 with TRBJ2-7, with D unclear. The V gene's germline CDR1 is ENHRY and CDR2 SYGVKD. The CDR3 extends over 13 amino acids. Trimming cost V 7 bases and J 3 bases, with 13 bases left between them. The CDR3 here is CAIKAVADYEQYF. Written as DNA, the CDR3 is TGTGCCATCAAGGCCGTCGCCGACTACGAGCAGTACTTC.

The DNA for the CDR3 is TGTGCCAGCGGGACAGACAACTATGGCTACACCTTC. Its protein is CASGTDNYGYTF. The V call is TRBV2, the J call TRBJ1-2; 7 bases map to TRBD1. V lost 8 bases, J lost 2 bases, and 2 bases stayed unmatched. Germline values: CDR1 SNHLY, CDR2 FYNNEI. The CDR3 runs 12 residues.

This clonotype has a handful of counts. V usage is TRBV20-1 and J usage is TRBJ2-3; possibly TRBD2 for D (6 bases). There are 18 residues in the CDR3. Germline CDR1 reads DFQATT; CDR2 reads SNEGSKA (reference sequence). Trimming stripped 0 bases from V and 0 bases from J, with 19 bases between. CDR3 bases: TGCAGTGCTAGAGATTTGGGTCAAACTAGCCGTAGCACAGATACGCAGTATTTT. This codes for CSARDLGQTSRSTDTQYF.

The chain couples TRBV7-2 to TRBJ2-2, with D perhaps given as TRBD1 or TRBD2 (6 bases each). The V gene's germline CDR1 is SGHTA and CDR2 FQGNSA. V was shortened by 10 bases and J by 3 bases, with 12 bases between the two germline ends. This CDR3 has 13 amino acids. The CDR3 is CATWGAHTGELFF. The CDR3, as DNA: TGTGCCACCTGGGGGGCCCACACCGGGGAGCTGTTTTTT.

This clonotype was detected a few times. The rearrangement links TRBV20-1 to TRBJ1-2; no clear D. The ends were cut back, 0 bases at V and 4 bases at J, with 12 bases in the middle. CDR1 and CDR2 (germline): DFQATT, SNEGSKA (reference sequence). This CDR3 spans 14 amino acids. CDR3 protein: CSARDRSLIYGYTF. DNA of the CDR3: TGCAGTGCTAGAGATAGATCACTCATCTATGGCTACACCTTC.

The genes are TRBV5-1 and TRBJ2-5; 12 positions match TRBD2. The CDR3 has 16 residues. Trimming took 4 bases from V and 3 from J; bases not matched to a gene: 7. Germline CDR1 is SGHRS and CDR2 is YFSETQ. The CDR3 is CASSISPSGGEETQYF. The DNA of the CDR3 is TGCGCCAGCAGCATATCCCCTAGCGGGGGGGAAGAGACCCAGTACTTC.

This chain uses TRBV6-1 with TRBJ2-7; possible D gene TRBD1, 6 bases. V shed 5 bases and J shed 2 bases, with 13 bases lying between them. This CDR3 comprises 14 residues. Germline V CDR1 and CDR2: MNHNS, SASEGT. CDR3 sequence (DNA): TGTGCCAGCAGTTTCCGGGACATCACCTACGAGCAGTACTTC. It encodes CASSFRDITYEQYF.

The chain uses TRBV7-2 and TRBJ2-3, with TRBD2 as a possible D gene (6 bases). Trimming left V 1 base short and J 3 bases short, with 14 bases between. Germline CDR1 reads SGHTA; CDR2 reads FQGNSA. This CDR3 has 16 amino acids. This chain's CDR3 is CASSLGTSRGTDTQYF. Written as DNA, the CDR3 is TGTGCCAGCAGCTTAGGAACTAGCCGGGGGACAGATACGCAGTATTTT.

This clonotype showed up just once. V is TRBV4-3 and J is TRBJ1-2; no reliable D call. The CDR3 has 15 amino acids. The V end lost 1 base, the J end lost 2 bases, and 11 bases lay between the germline ends. Germline CDR1 reads LGHNA; CDR2 reads YSLEER. CDR3 DNA: TGCGCCAGCAGCCAAGTTCTTTCTAACAACTATGGCTACACCTTC. Translated, it gives CASSQVLSNNYGYTF.

The rearrangement links TRBV20-1 to TRBJ2-3; D may be TRBD2 (7 bases). V was clipped by 3 bases and J by 5 bases, with 15 bases between them. CDR3 size: 14 residues. CDR1 and CDR2 from the germline V gene are DFQATT and SNEGSKA (reference sequence). The CDR3 bases are TGCAGTGCTAGTTCTGCGGGGGCGGGAGATACGCAGTATTTT. This encodes CSASSAGAGDTQYF.

This rearrangement joins TRBV27 to TRBJ1-2; tentative D call: TRBD1 (5 bases). This CDR3 comprises 15 residues. Trimming took off 5 bases at V and 8 bases at J, with 21 bases between the two ends. Germline CDR1 reads MNHEY; CDR2 reads SMNVEV (reference sequence). Here the CDR3 DNA reads TGTGCCAGCAGTGTAAAAACGGGACTCGCCGGGGGCTACACCTTC. It codes for CASSVKTGLAGGYTF.

This chain links TRBV20-1 with TRBJ1-6, with D possibly matching TRBD1 (5 bases). The CDR3 contains 16 residues. Per the germline V gene, CDR1 is DFQATT and CDR2 is SNEGSKA (reference sequence). Trimming took off 0 bases at V and 1 base at J, with 10 bases between the two ends. This CDR3 reads CSARDAGGSYNSPLHF. The CDR3 coding sequence is TGCAGTGCTAGAGATGCTGGGGGATCCTATAATTCACCCCTCCACTTT.

This chain connects TRBV4-2 to TRBJ2-1; 9 bases line up with TRBD2. Looked up from germline, CDR1 is LGHNA and CDR2 is YNFKEQ. The CDR3 totals 18 residues. Losses at the gene ends were 2 bases for V and 0 bases for J; bases not matched to a gene: 8. CDR3 loop: CASSQRLAAMGSYNEQFF. CDR3 DNA sequence: TGTGCCAGCAGCCAAAGACTAGCGGCCATGGGCTCCTACAATGAGCAGTTCTTC.

V is TRBV7-2 and J is TRBJ2-5, with 8 bases lining up with TRBD2. CDR3 length equals 15 residues. CDR1 is SGHTA, CDR2 FQGNSA, per germline. The trim removed 1 base at V and 5 bases at J, leaving 6 bases unmatched. DNA of the CDR3: TGTGCCAGCAGCTTAGTTCGCGGGGGGAGGGAGACCCAGTACTTC. It translates to CASSLVRGGRETQYF.

This clonotype was detected a few times. This chain connects TRBV29-1 to TRBJ1-2; D is perhaps TRBD1 (6 bases). Germline CDR1 and CDR2: SQVTM and ANQGSEA. The V gene lost 5 bases and the J gene lost 1 base, with 17 bases spanning the gap. The CDR3 sequence is 15 residues long. CDR3 in DNA: TGCAGCGTTAAAGGACAGAATTCCTTTAACTATGGCTACACCTTC. This codes for CSVKGQNSFNYGYTF.

The sample holds a few counts of this clonotype. V usage is TRBV5-1 and J usage is TRBJ2-3, with D possibly TRBD1 on 5 matching bases. There are 16 residues in the CDR3. CDR1 SGHRS and CDR2 YFSETQ come from the germline V gene. Trimming shortened V by 3 bases and J by 4 bases, and 18 bases separated the two germline ends. CDR3 bases: TGCGCCAGCAGCTCTCCTCCGAAGGGGCGCCCAGATACGCAGTATTTT. It specifies CASSSPPKGRPDTQYF.

J is TRBJ1-1 and V is TRBV21-1; TRBD1, the table's D call, lacks a check against the DNA. TRBV21-1 corresponds to a pseudogene. This CDR3 comprises 17 residues. The CDR3, as DNA: TGTGCCAGCAGCAAAGGGGGCAGACAGGGGAGGGACACTGAAGCTTTCTTT. Protein product: CASSKGGRQGRDTEAFF.

This rearrangement joins TRBV6-6 to TRBJ2-4; no clear D gene. Trimming shortened V by 7 bases and J by 3 bases, and 16 bases separated the two germline ends. The CDR3 runs to 15 residues. Germline assignment: CDR1 MNHNY and CDR2 SVGAGI (reference sequence). The CDR3 DNA sequence: TGTGCCAGCACCACTCACGCCTCGGGCAAAAACATTCAGTACTTC. This translates into CASTTHASGKNIQYF.

This clonotype was seen only a few times. The chain carries TRBV27 and TRBJ2-5, with 11 nucleotides matching TRBD2. This CDR3 has 18 amino acids. V lost 7 bases to trimming and J lost 4 bases; unmatched junction nucleotides: 17. Germline CDR1 MNHEY, CDR2 SMNVEV (reference sequence). The CDR3: CASTSRLAGPLSRETQYF. CDR3 nucleotides: TGTGCCAGCACTTCAAGACTAGCGGGGCCTCTATCACGAGAGACCCAGTACTTC.

Comment on this clonotype: This clone may be a read error of a much larger clone one base away. The CDR3 region is CASIPGQRYSEQFF. DNA for the CDR3: TGTGCCAGCATCCCGGGACAGAGGTACAGTGAGCAGTTCTTC. This rearrangement joins TRBV27 to TRBJ2-1; 7 bases agree with TRBD1. The CDR3 is 14 residues long. Germline CDR1 and CDR2: MNHEY and SMNVEV (reference sequence).

The rearrangement uses TRBV10-1 and TRBJ2-5; D call uncertain. The V end was cut by 3 bases, the J end by 5 bases, with 10 bases between. The CDR3 is 13 residues long. Germline assignment: CDR1 WNHNN and CDR2 SYGVQD (reference sequence). The CDR3: CASSDGGKETQYF. Here the CDR3 DNA reads TGCGCCAGCAGTGATGGTGGGAAGGAGACCCAGTACTTC.

The rearrangement joins TRBV6-1 to TRBJ1-6; D possibly corresponds to TRBD1 (5 bases). Germline V gene data show CDR1 as MNHNS and CDR2 as SASEGT. This CDR3 spans 16 amino acids. Between the trimmed V and J ends, which lost 0 bases and 5 bases, there was a span of 11 bases. DNA of the CDR3: TGTGCCAGCAGTGAAGCGATACGACAGCATAATTCACCCCTCCACTTT. Protein product: CASSEAIRQHNSPLHF.

The chain uses TRBV11-3 and TRBJ2-3; possible D gene TRBD2, 7 bases. V was pared by 5 bases and J by 1 base, with 16 bases between. CDR3 length equals 16 residues. The germline gives CDR1 SGHNT, CDR2 YENEEA. The CDR3 nucleotides are TGTGCCAGCAGCGGGGGCGGGGGCCACCGCACAGATACGCAGTATTTT. Its translation is CASSGGGGHRTDTQYF.